This T cell receptor (beta chain) was captured in a study of T cell responses to AZD1222 COVID-19 vaccine. Regarding this clone: Its antigen is undetermined.

The CDR3 contains 16 residues. Germline V lookup: CDR1 MNHEY, CDR2 SVGEGT. V shed 2 bases, J shed 3 bases, and the junction held 9 bases outside the gene matches. Findings of the study overall: Among vaccine-associated CD4 TCRs, coverage spanned spike, with dominance at 160-218 and 743-854.

The protocol was immunoSEQ multiplex PCR, while the TCRdb copy is restricted to in-frame clones and leaves out a portion. The sample lists some 140,000 clones; about nine tenths were seen once. The receptor comes from an adult in good health. This chain uses TRBV6-2 or TRBV6-3 with TRBJ2-7; 8 nucleotides align to TRBD2. The sequencing used peripheral blood, collected on day 0 of AZD1222 vaccination. The CDR3 is CASSYGRGAGGYEQYF. In nucleotides, the CDR3 is TGTGCCAGCAGTTACGGCAGGGGCGCGGGGGGCTACGAGCAGTACTTC.